Listed below are T cell receptor beta chains from one sample, sequenced in a study of CD8+CD57+ T cells in acquired aplastic anemia. Using its own MiXCR run on the reads, TCRdb lists one record per CDR3 protein. The sample lists approximately 200,000 distinct CDR3 sequences, around three fifths occurring once. Sequenced input: sorted CD4+, CD8+, or CD8+CD57+ T cells (not recorded which) from PBMCs. These receptors originate from a human donor with severe aplastic anemia or a healthy control (not recorded which). Each CDR3 is given without its conserved first and last residue. Fields, in order: J gene, V gene, CDR3 protein.

>TRBJ2-1|TRBV20-1
SATTGLNEQF
>TRBJ1-5|TRBV19
ASSTSGTGGSNQPQH
>TRBJ2-6|TRBV7-3
ASSFLSGANVLT
>TRBJ2-7|TRBV9
ASSVAGQDSYEQY
>TRBJ2-6|TRBV7-3
ASSTRRTNVLT
>TRBJ1-4|TRBV6-5
ASSPDGMQEKLF
>TRBJ2-1|TRBV19
ASSIHYNEQF
>TRBJ2-5|TRBV5-1
ASSKTGVETQY
>TRBJ1-1|TRBV7-9
ASSHRGLNTEAF
>TRBJ1-1|TRBV7-9
ASSLAAGHTEAF
>TRBJ1-3|TRBV10-3
AISPRTAGNTIY
>TRBJ1-3|TRBV9
ASAPEHRDPLGNTIY
>TRBJ2-1|TRBV19
ASSIWGSGGDANEQF
>TRBJ2-1|TRBV2
ASSGGRAASYNEQF
>TRBJ1-5|TRBV20-1
SARDLGGNQPQH
>TRBJ2-7|TRBV3-1
ASSHRSRGGEQY
>TRBJ1-1|TRBV12-3/TRBV12-4
ASSLRGTETEAF
>TRBJ2-7|TRBV5-1
ASSSTPLAYEQY
>TRBJ2-7|TRBV7-9
ASSLAGQGIAHEQY
>TRBJ1-6|TRBV12-3/TRBV12-4
ASSIQGTRNSPLH
>TRBJ2-1|TRBV9
ASSVVGREDEQF
>TRBJ1-6|TRBV7-3
ASSLTDLQGQGRSPLH
>TRBJ1-1|TRBV9
ASSVEGGDEAF
>TRBJ2-5|TRBV24-1
ATSVRTSGSRETQY
>TRBJ2-2|TRBV20-1
SANRDQGPAMNTGELF
>TRBJ1-2|TRBV7-9
ASSFGGSYGYT
>TRBJ2-7|TRBV12-3/TRBV12-4
ASGILAGYEQY
>TRBJ2-7|TRBV25-1
ASSVSLGQGQLWGSYEQY
>TRBJ2-7|TRBV7-9
ASSTEGLSAEQY
>TRBJ2-3|TRBV7-2
ASSLVLAGDVDTQY
>TRBJ1-6|TRBV7-8
ASSPLGGQLRSSPLH
>TRBJ2-7|TRBV7-6
ASSFRLAGYEQY
>TRBJ1-3|TRBV2
ASTRGGGNTIY
>TRBJ1-3|TRBV9
ASSVDGSGNTIY
>TRBJ2-1|TRBV19
ASSRSGIEANEQF
>TRBJ2-3|TRBV10-3
AIKEAGDTQY
>TRBJ2-7|TRBV7-9
ASSLELAVQY
>TRBJ2-3|TRBV6-5
ASSPGDTQY
>TRBJ1-2|TRBV18
ASSPSPSNYGYT
>TRBJ2-1|TRBV20-1
SAPKAGGFEQF
>TRBJ1-1|TRBV12-3/TRBV12-4
ASSLSGAEAF
>TRBJ2-1|TRBV2
ASIKGREAGEQF
>TRBJ1-2|TRBV19
ASSIYSGTDRVIHGYT